This T cell receptor (beta chain) was identified in a study of cytomegalovirus exposure and HLA in healthy donors. Findings of the study overall: After further analysis at a later stage, roughly 16,000 TCR beta sequences were associated with HLA alleles at 0.05 false discovery rate. In vitro assays verified that a few CMV-associated chains recognized CMV antigens specifically.

PCR used 60 Vbeta primers and 13 Jbeta primers. TCRdb keeps only in-frame clones here, not all; method: immunoSEQ multiplex PCR. The sample consists of 210,000 or so clones, 80% to 85% of them appearing once. Regarding this clone: Its antigen is undetermined.

This CDR3 region has 16 residues. Germline loops: CDR1 MNHNS, CDR2 SASEGT. After removal of 4 bases from V and 7 bases from J, the junction contained 10 bases not matched to a gene. Sequenced input: PBMCs. The TCR comes from a boy aged 2 to 9 in good health and CMV-seronegative. The chain combines TRBV6-1 with TRBJ2-1; 10 positions agree with TRBD2. CDR3 amino acids: CASSAVPGLARNEQFF. CDR3 DNA sequence: TGTGCCAGCAGTGCAGTTCCGGGACTAGCGAGGAATGAGCAGTTCTTC.